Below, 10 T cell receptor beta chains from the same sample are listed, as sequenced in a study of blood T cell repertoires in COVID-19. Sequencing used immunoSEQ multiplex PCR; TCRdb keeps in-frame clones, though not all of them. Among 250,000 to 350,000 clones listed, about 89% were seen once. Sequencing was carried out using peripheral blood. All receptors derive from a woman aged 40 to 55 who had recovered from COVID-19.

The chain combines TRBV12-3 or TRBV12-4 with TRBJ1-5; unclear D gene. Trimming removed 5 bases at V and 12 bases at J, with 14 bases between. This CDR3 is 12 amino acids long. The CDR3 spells CASSPSVPFQHF. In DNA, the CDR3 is TGTGCCAGCAGTCCCTCGGTCCCCTTCCAGCATTTT.

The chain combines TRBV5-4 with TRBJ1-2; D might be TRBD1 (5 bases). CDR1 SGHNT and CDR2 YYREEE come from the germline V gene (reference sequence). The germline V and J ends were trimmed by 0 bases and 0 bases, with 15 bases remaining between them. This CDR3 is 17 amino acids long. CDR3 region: CASSLGAGWLANYGYTF. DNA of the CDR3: TGTGCCAGCAGCTTGGGGGCAGGGTGGTTAGCTAACTATGGCTACACCTTC.

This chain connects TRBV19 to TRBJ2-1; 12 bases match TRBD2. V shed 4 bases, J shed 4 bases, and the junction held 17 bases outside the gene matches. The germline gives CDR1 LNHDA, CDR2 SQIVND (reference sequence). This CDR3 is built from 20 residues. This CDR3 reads CASSRRGTSGLPPPYNEQFF. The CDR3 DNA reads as TGTGCCAGTAGTAGGCGTGGGACTAGCGGGCTACCACCACCGTACAATGAGCAGTTCTTC.

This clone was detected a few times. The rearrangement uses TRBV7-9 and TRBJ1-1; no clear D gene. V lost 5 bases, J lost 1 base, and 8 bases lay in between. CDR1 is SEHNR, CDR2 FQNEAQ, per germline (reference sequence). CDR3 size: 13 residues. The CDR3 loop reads CASSPPGNTEAFF. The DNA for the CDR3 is TGTGCCAGCAGCCCACCGGGGAACACTGAAGCTTTCTTT. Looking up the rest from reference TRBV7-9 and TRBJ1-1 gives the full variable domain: DTGVSQNPRHKITKRGQNVTFRCDPISEHNRLYWYRQTLGQGPEFLTYFQNEAQLEKSRLLSDRFSAERPKGSFSTLEIQRTEQGDSAMYLCASSPPGNTEAFFGQGTRLTVV.

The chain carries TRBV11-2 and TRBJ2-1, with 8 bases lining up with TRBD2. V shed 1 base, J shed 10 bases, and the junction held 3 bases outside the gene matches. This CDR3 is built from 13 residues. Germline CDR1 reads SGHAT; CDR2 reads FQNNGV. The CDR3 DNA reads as TGTGCCAGCAGCTTAGGGGGACTAGAAGAGCAGTTCTTC. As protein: CASSLGGLEEQFF.

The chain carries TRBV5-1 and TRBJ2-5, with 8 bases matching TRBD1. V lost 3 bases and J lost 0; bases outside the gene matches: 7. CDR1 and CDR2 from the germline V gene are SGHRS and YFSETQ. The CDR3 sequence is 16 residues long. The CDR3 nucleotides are TGCGCCAGCAGCTCCGGGACAGGAGGGTACCAAGAGACCCAGTACTTC. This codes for CASSSGTGGYQETQYF.

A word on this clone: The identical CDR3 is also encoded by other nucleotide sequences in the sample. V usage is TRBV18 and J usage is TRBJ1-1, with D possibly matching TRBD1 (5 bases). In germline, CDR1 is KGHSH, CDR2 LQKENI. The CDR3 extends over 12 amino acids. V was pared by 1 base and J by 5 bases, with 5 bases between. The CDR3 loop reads CASSPQGTEAFF. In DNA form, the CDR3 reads TGTGCCAGCTCACCACAGGGGACTGAAGCTTTCTTT.

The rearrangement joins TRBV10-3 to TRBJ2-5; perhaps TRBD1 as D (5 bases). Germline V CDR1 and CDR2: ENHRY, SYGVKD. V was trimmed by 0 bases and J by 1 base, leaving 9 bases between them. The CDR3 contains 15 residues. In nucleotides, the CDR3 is TGTGCCATCAGTGAGTCGAGACAGCCCCAAGAGACCCAGTACTTC. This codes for CAISESRQPQETQYF.

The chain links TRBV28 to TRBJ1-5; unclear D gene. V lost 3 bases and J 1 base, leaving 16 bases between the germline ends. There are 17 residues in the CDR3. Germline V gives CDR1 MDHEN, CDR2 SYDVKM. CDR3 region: CASSLWLGEVSNQPQHF. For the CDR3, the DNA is TGTGCCAGCAGTTTGTGGCTTGGAGAGGTAAGCAATCAGCCCCAGCATTTT.

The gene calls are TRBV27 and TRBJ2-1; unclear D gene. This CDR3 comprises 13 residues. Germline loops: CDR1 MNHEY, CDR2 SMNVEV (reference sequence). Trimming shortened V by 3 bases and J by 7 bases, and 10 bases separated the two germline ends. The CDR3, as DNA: TGTGCCAGCAGTTTCGGAGCAAGAAATGAGCAGTTCTTC. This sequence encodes CASSFGARNEQFF.